The next 18 T cell receptor beta chains were all read from a single sample in a study of blood T cell repertoires in COVID-19. TCRdb keeps only in-frame clones here, not all; method: immunoSEQ multiplex PCR. The sample yields over 85,000 clones, approximately 86% seen once. Sequenced input: peripheral blood. These receptors all stem from a woman aged 50 to 60 with COVID-19, enrolled during active disease.

The rearrangement joins TRBV2 to TRBJ1-1, with D perhaps TRBD1 (6 bases). The germline CDR1 and CDR2 sequences are SNHLY and FYNNEI. The CDR3 totals 14 residues. Trimming removed 6 bases at V and 0 bases at J, with 11 bases between. This CDR3 is CASSDRFLNTEAFF. Here the CDR3 DNA reads TGTGCCAGCAGCGACAGGTTTCTGAACACTGAAGCTTTCTTT.

This sequence joins TRBV24-1 and TRBJ1-5; maybe TRBD1 (5 bases). CDR3 length equals 14 residues. V was pared by 4 bases and J by 3 bases, with 9 bases between. Germline V gives CDR1 KGHDR, CDR2 SFDVKD. This CDR3 reads CATSDSDTNQPQHF. For the CDR3, the DNA is TGTGCCACCAGTGACTCGGACACCAATCAGCCCCAGCATTTT.

The V gene is TRBV11-2, the J gene TRBJ2-3; no clear D. V lost 5 bases, J lost 1 base, and 13 bases lay in between. Germline V gives CDR1 SGHAT, CDR2 FQNNGV. The CDR3 spans 15 residues. The CDR3 region is CASSLGSLGTDTQYF. The DNA of the CDR3 is TGTGCCAGCAGCCTTGGTAGTCTTGGCACAGATACGCAGTATTTT.

V and J are TRBV28 and TRBJ1-3, with D perhaps TRBD1 (5 bases). Per the germline V gene, CDR1 is MDHEN and CDR2 is SYDVKM. The CDR3 sequence is 14 residues long. V lost 5 bases to trimming and J lost 8 bases, with 16 bases between them. CDR3 in amino acids: CASSTGAGTYTIYF. The CDR3, as DNA: TGTGCCAGCAGTACCGGGGCCGGGACTTACACCATATATTTT. The full variable domain, with the rest looked up from reference TRBV28 and TRBJ1-3, is DVKVTQSSRYLVKRTGEKVFLECVQDMDHENMFWYRQDPGLGLRLIYFSYDVKMKEKGDIPEGYSVSREKKERFSLILESASTNQTSMYLCASSTGAGTYTIYFGEGSWLTVV.

The CDR3 DNA reads TGCGCCAGCAGCGCAAGGAGGGCCGGGGAGCTGTTTTTT. Translating it yields CASSARRAGELFF. The chain links TRBV4-3 to TRBJ2-2, with D possibly matching TRBD2 (6 bases). Germline loops: CDR1 LGHNA, CDR2 YSLEER. Trimming left V 5 bases short and J 6 bases short, with 10 bases between. The CDR3 is made up of 13 amino acids.

This clone was picked up one time. The chain joins TRBV4-1 to TRBJ1-4; perhaps TRBD1 as D (5 bases). CDR3 length: 13 amino acids. Trimming removed 0 bases from V and 14 bases from J, with 13 bases in between. Germline V gives CDR1 MGHRA, CDR2 YSYEKL. The CDR3 protein is CASSQDYGGYLFF. The CDR3 DNA sequence: TGCGCCAGCAGCCAAGATTATGGGGGGTATCTGTTTTTT.

The rearrangement joins TRBV4-1 to TRBJ2-3, with D unclear. The CDR3 totals 14 residues. Trimming left V 0 bases short and J 12 bases short, with 16 bases between. Germline CDR1 is MGHRA and CDR2 is YSYEKL. This chain's CDR3 is CASSQDRGAVGQYF. The CDR3 DNA reads TGCGCCAGCAGCCAAGATAGAGGAGCCGTGGGTCAGTATTTT.

The V call is TRBV2, the J call TRBJ2-3; D is uncertain. Trimming shortened V by 3 bases and J by 6 bases, and 4 bases separated the two germline ends. This CDR3 comprises 11 residues. CDR1 and CDR2 from the germline V gene are SNHLY and FYNNEI. For the CDR3, the DNA is TGTGCCAGCAGTGAGTCGGATACGCAGTATTTT. It codes for CASSESDTQYF.

This clone came up once. CDR3 coding DNA: TGTGCCAGCAGCTCCGGACTAGAGGTCGGGGAGCTGTTTTTT. As protein: CASSSGLEVGELFF. The rearrangement uses TRBV11-3 and TRBJ2-2; 7 bases match TRBD2. This CDR3 spans 14 amino acids. Germline values: CDR1 SGHNT, CDR2 YENEEA. J was trimmed by 7 bases and V by 4 bases; bases with no gene match: 6. The full variable domain, its missing parts supplied by reference TRBV11-3 and TRBJ2-2, is EAGVVQSPRYKIIEKKQPVAFWCNPISGHNTLYWYLQNLGQGPELLIRYENEEAVDDSQLPKDRFSAERLKGVDSTLKIQPAELGDSAVYLCASSSGLEVGELFFGEGSRLTVL.

The rearrangement uses TRBV19 and TRBJ2-2; 12 nucleotides align to TRBD1. The CDR3 has 15 residues. V dropped 10 bases and J dropped 1; count of bases not matched to a gene: 4. Germline V gene lookup returns CDR1 LNHDA and CDR2 SQIVND (reference sequence). For the CDR3, the DNA is TGTGCCACCCGGGACAGGGGGCAGAACACCGGGGAGCTGTTTTTT. As protein: CATRDRGQNTGELFF.

CDR3 protein: CASSLEGQVYNEQFF. The DNA of the CDR3 is TGTGCCAGCAGTTTAGAGGGACAGGTATACAATGAGCAGTTCTTC. The chain couples TRBV28 to TRBJ2-1, with 8 bases fitting TRBD1. There are 15 residues in the CDR3. Germline CDR1 and CDR2: MDHEN and SYDVKM. V gave up 2 bases and J gave up 4 bases; unmatched junction bases: 4.

The V gene is TRBV14, the J gene TRBJ1-2; 11 positions match TRBD1. Germline loops: CDR1 SGHDN, CDR2 FVKESK. This CDR3 has 17 residues. Trimming cost V 5 bases and J 0 bases; bases outside gene matches: 8. CDR3 region: CASSSRTGGLTNYGYTF. The DNA for the CDR3 is TGTGCCAGCAGCTCACGGACAGGGGGCCTCACTAACTATGGCTACACCTTC.

The chain has TRBV6-5 and TRBJ1-2; tentatively, D is TRBD1 (6 bases). The CDR3 runs 14 residues. Trimming stripped 5 bases from V and 0 bases from J, with 10 bases between. Germline assignment: CDR1 MNHEY and CDR2 SVGAGI. The CDR3 DNA reads TGTGCCAGCAGTCCGGACAGCTCTAACTATGGCTACACCTTC. Translating it yields CASSPDSSNYGYTF.

V is TRBV7-9 and J is TRBJ1-2, with 10 positions matching TRBD1. V gave up 5 bases and J gave up 2 bases; unmatched junction bases: 5. The CDR3 totals 15 residues. Germline CDR1 SEHNR, CDR2 FQNEAQ (reference sequence). The DNA of the CDR3 is TGTGCCAGCAGCAATCCGACAGGGGGCAACTATGGCTACACCTTC. Protein: CASSNPTGGNYGYTF.

The chain links TRBV7-9 to TRBJ2-7; unclear D gene. The germline gives CDR1 SEHNR, CDR2 FQNEAQ (reference sequence). V was trimmed by 0 bases and J by 6 bases, leaving 9 bases between them. The CDR3 loop spans 13 amino acids. CDR3 coding DNA: TGTGCCAGCAGCTTAGCGGTAAATAGCGAGCAGTACTTC. The encoded protein is CASSLAVNSEQYF.

The chain uses TRBV7-9 and TRBJ1-1; D gene ambiguous. The CDR3 is made up of 13 amino acids. Trimming cost V 6 bases and J 1 base, with 9 bases left between them. The germline gives CDR1 SEHNR, CDR2 FQNEAQ (reference sequence). This chain's CDR3 is CASRNYWNTEAFF. The CDR3 DNA reads as TGTGCCAGCAGAAACTACTGGAACACTGAAGCTTTCTTT. The full variable domain, rest sourced from reference TRBV7-9 and TRBJ1-1, is DTGVSQNPRHKITKRGQNVTFRCDPISEHNRLYWYRQTLGQGPEFLTYFQNEAQLEKSRLLSDRFSAERPKGSFSTLEIQRTEQGDSAMYLCASRNYWNTEAFFGQGTRLTVV.

This clone was observed a handful of times. The chain is built from TRBV6-6 and TRBJ1-1; maybe TRBD1 (5 bases). This CDR3 contains 15 residues. V was shortened by 7 bases and J by 0 bases, with 15 bases between the two germline ends. The germline gives CDR1 MNHNY, CDR2 SVGAGI (reference sequence). The CDR3 DNA reads as TGTGCCAGCACCATAGCCGGGGGGATGAACACTGAAGCTTTCTTT. This translates into CASTIAGGMNTEAFF.

The V call is TRBV25-1, the J call TRBJ1-3, with D perhaps matching TRBD1 (6 bases). The CDR3 consists of 14 residues. From germline, CDR1 is MGHDK and CDR2 SYGVNS. The V and J ends lost 9 bases and 3 bases respectively, with 15 bases between them. The CDR3 is CASRGGPLGNTIYF. Here the CDR3 DNA reads TGTGCCAGTAGAGGGGGACCCCTTGGAAACACCATATATTTT.